Below, 23 T cell receptor beta chains from the same sample are listed, as sequenced in a study of human versus mouse CDR3 diversity and MHC coevolution (dated by TCRdb to 2015 to 2018). Receptor amplification or capture employed the immunoSEQ multiplex PCR assay. As stored in TCRdb, this immuneACCESS dataset retains in-frame rearrangements with V and J assigned. A fraction of the clones does not appear; measured against another copy, unresolved V genes explain less than half of the discrepancy, and the remainder lacks a known reason. The sample table shows tens of thousands of clones, and around 93% are seen once. The ten largest account for 1.2% to 1.5% of the sample. The sequenced sample was naive CD4+ T cells from blood. The meaning of the sample's cell subset or site label: CD45RO-negative CD62L-positive naive CD4 T cells. The receptors shown here come from a person aged 25 to 69 in good health.

CDR3 sequence (DNA): TGTGCCAGTAGTATTTCAGCGACTTTGAGAGATACGCAGTATTTT. Its protein product is CASSISATLRDTQYF. The J gene is TRBJ2-3, the V gene TRBV19; the D is unclear. The CDR3 extends over 15 amino acids. V gave up 3 bases and J gave up 5 bases, with 15 bases separating them. Germline V gene sequence: CDR1 LNHDA, CDR2 SQIVND (reference sequence).

The chain recombines TRBV19 with TRBJ1-2; D is unresolved. CDR3 length: 16 residues. The V end lost 6 bases, the J end lost 3 bases, and 20 bases lay between the germline ends. Germline lookup yields CDR1 LNHDA and CDR2 SQIVND (reference sequence). Written as DNA, the CDR3 is TGTGCCAGTAGCCTAACGACGTGGTCCCGGGACTATGGCTACACCTTC. It yields the protein CASSLTTWSRDYGYTF.

The gene calls are TRBV4-3 and TRBJ2-7; the D gene is possibly TRBD2 (5 bases). Germline V CDR1 and CDR2: LGHNA, YSLEER. The CDR3 contains 18 residues. Trimming pared 3 bases from V and 3 bases from J, leaving 24 bases between. CDR3 nucleotides: TGCGCCAGCAGCCAGAGGGTCGGTTCCACCGTTACGGGCTACGAGCAGTACTTC. Translated, it gives CASSQRVGSTVTGYEQYF.

Only a few counts were recorded for this clone. The CDR3 is CASSPQSGQGGEKLFF. The DNA of the CDR3 is TGTGCCAGCTCACCCCAGTCAGGGCAGGGAGGTGAAAAACTGTTTTTT. J is TRBJ1-4 and V is TRBV18; possibly TRBD1 for D (5 bases). The V end lost 3 bases, the J end lost 7 bases, and 18 bases lay between the germline ends. The CDR3 covers 16 residues. Germline loops: CDR1 KGHSH, CDR2 LQKENI.

CDR3 loop: CASSSAGTGDFNEQFF. In DNA form, the CDR3 reads TGCGCCAGCAGCTCGGCCGGGACAGGGGATTTCAATGAGCAGTTCTTC. The J gene is TRBJ2-1, the V gene TRBV5-1; 10 nucleotides align to TRBD1. The germline V gene encodes CDR1 SGHRS and CDR2 YFSETQ. The J segment lost 6 bases and the V segment lost 3 bases, leaving 9 bases of the junction unmatched. The CDR3 spans 16 residues. The full variable domain, its missing parts supplied by reference TRBV5-1 and TRBJ2-1, is KAGVTQTPRYLIKTRGQQVTLSCSPISGHRSVSWYQQTPGQGLQFLFEYFSETQRNKGNFPGRFSGRQFSNSRSEMNVSTLELGDSALYLCASSSAGTGDFNEQFFGPGTRLTVL.

The rearrangement links TRBV7-2 to TRBJ2-7; 8 nucleotides align to TRBD1. The CDR3 contains 15 residues. Germline lookup yields CDR1 SGHTA and CDR2 FQGNSA. V was pared by 5 bases and J by 0 bases, with 6 bases of the junction left unmatched. DNA for the CDR3: TGTGCCAGCAGCCCGGGACAGGCCTACTCCTACGAGCAGTACTTC. Translated, it gives CASSPGQAYSYEQYF.

V gene TRBV7-9 combines with J gene TRBJ1-2; D gene uncertain. Germline loops: CDR1 SEHNR, CDR2 FQNEAQ (reference sequence). V was shortened by 5 bases and J by 8 bases, with 12 bases between the two germline ends. The CDR3 has 12 amino acids. DNA for the CDR3: TGTGCCAGCAGCGTGGAGGTATCCGGCTACACCTTC. Translated: CASSVEVSGYTF.

The sample holds a few counts of this clone. The chain combines TRBV18 with TRBJ1-4; weak D call: TRBD1 (6 bases). Trimming removed 3 bases at V and 13 bases at J, with 12 bases between. The CDR3 has 12 residues. From germline, CDR1 is KGHSH and CDR2 LQKENI. The CDR3 spells CASSPGASGLFF. CDR3 DNA: TGTGCCAGCTCACCGGGGGCCTCAGGACTGTTTTTT.

The rearrangement uses TRBV7-2 and TRBJ1-5; D may be TRBD1 (6 bases). The CDR3 extends over 16 amino acids. Trimming took 0 bases from V and 4 from J, leaving 13 bases between them. CDR1 is SGHTA and CDR2 is FQGNSA in the germline V gene. CDR3 in amino acids: CASSLALDRQNQPQHF. CDR3 nucleotide sequence: TGTGCCAGCAGCTTAGCCTTGGACAGACAAAATCAGCCCCAGCATTTT.

This CDR3 reads CASSGPRLVQETQYF. CDR3 coding DNA: TGTGCCAGCAGCGGACCTCGACTAGTCCAAGAGACCCAGTACTTC. The chain uses TRBV7-2 and TRBJ2-5; D possibly corresponds to TRBD2 (6 bases). Trimming removed 5 bases at V and 1 base at J, with 14 bases between. The germline V gene has CDR1 SGHTA and CDR2 FQGNSA. This CDR3 contains 15 residues.

The genes are TRBV6-5 and TRBJ2-7, with 8 bases matching TRBD1. The CDR3 consists of 15 residues. The germline CDR1 and CDR2 sequences are MNHEY and SVGAGI. Trimming removed 5 bases from V and 5 bases from J; junction bases left unmatched: 11. The DNA of the CDR3 is TGTGCCAGCAGTCCTAACGGACAGGGAAGGAACGAGCAGTACTTC. Amino acids: CASSPNGQGRNEQYF.

This clone has just one count. The chain recombines TRBV10-3 with TRBJ2-2; no clear D gene. CDR1 and CDR2 (germline): ENHRY, SYGVKD. V lost 7 bases and J 0 bases, leaving 12 bases between the germline ends. The CDR3 length is 15 residues. In nucleotides, the CDR3 is TGTGCCATCAAAGACTCCCCGTCGAACACCGGGGAGCTGTTTTTT. Encoded protein: CAIKDSPSNTGELFF.

In its sample, this clone was seen a few times. The rearrangement uses TRBV10-3 and TRBJ2-1, with 7 bases identical to TRBD2. The CDR3 is 15 residues long. Looked up from germline, CDR1 is ENHRY and CDR2 is SYGVKD. The V gene end was trimmed by 4 bases and the J gene end by 4 bases; junction bases not matched to a gene: 7. The CDR3 is CAISGRERGYNEQFF. The CDR3 DNA follows: TGTGCCATCAGTGGTCGCGAGCGGGGATACAATGAGCAGTTCTTC.

CDR3: CASSVAGTGDRYEQYF. The CDR3, as DNA: TGTGCCAGCAGCGTAGCCGGGACAGGGGATAGGTACGAGCAGTACTTC. The V gene is TRBV9, the J gene TRBJ2-7; 10 nucleotides align to TRBD1. V gave up 0 bases and J gave up 4 bases; unmatched junction bases: 7. From germline, CDR1 is SGDLS and CDR2 YYNGEE. This CDR3 spans 16 amino acids.

The rearrangement links TRBV7-9 to TRBJ1-5; D perhaps matches TRBD1 (5 bases). The CDR3 is 16 amino acids. V gave up 5 bases and J gave up 2 bases, with 16 bases separating them. Germline CDR1 SEHNR, CDR2 FQNEAQ (reference sequence). CDR3 residues: CASSGGDSGGNQPQHF. The CDR3 DNA is TGTGCCAGCAGCGGGGGGGATTCGGGAGGCAATCAGCCCCAGCATTTT.

This chain joins TRBV7-2 and TRBJ2-1; the match to TRBD2 covers 11 bases. V gave up 1 base and J gave up 10 bases; unmatched junction bases: 6. The CDR3 loop spans 15 amino acids. Germline-derived CDR1 and CDR2 are SGHTA and FQGNSA. In DNA, the CDR3 is TGTGCCAGCAGCTTAGTGCTAGCGGGAGGAGGGGAGCAGTTCTTC. Its protein product is CASSLVLAGGGEQFF.

The chain is built from TRBV6-1 and TRBJ1-1; D is ambiguous. Per the germline V gene, CDR1 is MNHNS and CDR2 is SASEGT. V lost 6 bases and J lost 0, with 8 bases in between. The CDR3 is 13 amino acids. The CDR3 region is CASRRSLNTEAFF. DNA of the CDR3: TGTGCCAGCAGGCGGAGTTTGAACACTGAAGCTTTCTTT.

The V and J genes are TRBV7-2 and TRBJ1-1, with D possibly being TRBD1 (5 bases). The V end lost 1 base, the J end lost 4 bases, and 13 bases lay between the germline ends. CDR3 length: 15 amino acids. The germline V gene encodes CDR1 SGHTA and CDR2 FQGNSA. The CDR3 DNA follows: TGTGCCAGCAGCTTAGGGGGCAGGGTAACCACTGAAGCTTTCTTT. It specifies CASSLGGRVTTEAFF.

The chain employs TRBV19 and TRBJ2-4; 9 bases align to TRBD1. The CDR3 runs 17 residues. Germline V lookup: CDR1 LNHDA, CDR2 SQIVND (reference sequence). J gave up 1 base and V 1 base, and 5 bases lay outside the gene matches. CDR3 sequence (DNA): TGTGCCAGTAGTATAGCCGGGACAGGGCCCGCCAAAAACATTCAGTACTTC. Translated, it gives CASSIAGTGPAKNIQYF.

CDR3 in amino acids: CASSLASGDSYEQYF. The CDR3 nucleotides are TGTGCCAGCAGCTTAGCGTCGGGGGACTCCTACGAGCAGTACTTC. The V and J genes are TRBV7-9 and TRBJ2-7, with D perhaps TRBD2 (6 bases). Germline V gene lookup returns CDR1 SEHNR and CDR2 FQNEAQ (reference sequence). Trimming removed 0 bases from V and 0 bases from J, with 9 bases in between. This CDR3 has 15 residues.

The chain recombines TRBV19 with TRBJ2-3; no definite D call. Trimming left V 5 bases short and J 2 bases short, with 8 bases between. The CDR3 has 13 amino acids. Germline V gene data show CDR1 as LNHDA and CDR2 as SQIVND (reference sequence). Written as DNA, the CDR3 is TGTGCCAGTAGTCTTGCGGTCACAGATACGCAGTATTTT. Translated: CASSLAVTDTQYF.

The chain combines TRBV6-1 with TRBJ1-2, with 10 positions matching TRBD1. The CDR3 is made up of 15 amino acids. V lost 1 base to trimming and J lost 2 bases; unmatched junction nucleotides: 1. Germline values: CDR1 MNHNS, CDR2 SASEGT. The CDR3 here is CASSEGTGGNYGYTF. CDR3 nucleotides: TGTGCCAGCAGTGAAGGGACAGGGGGAAACTATGGCTACACCTTC.

The genes are TRBV7-2 and TRBJ2-7, with 8 bases lining up with TRBD2. This CDR3 has 12 residues. The ends lost 6 bases at V and 5 bases at J; junction bases unmatched: 3. The germline V gene has CDR1 SGHTA and CDR2 FQGNSA. The CDR3 is CASSFSGDEQYF. The CDR3, as DNA: TGTGCCAGCAGTTTTAGCGGGGACGAGCAGTACTTC. The entire variable domain, with the rest obtained from reference TRBV7-2 and TRBJ2-7, is as follows: GAGVSQSPSNKVTEKGKDVELRCDPISGHTALYWYRQSLGQGLEFLIYFQGNSAPDKSGLPSDRFSAERTGGSVSTLTIQRTQQEDSAVYLCASSFSGDEQYFGPGTRLTVT.